The 3 T cell receptor beta chains in this list originate from one sample, sequenced in a study of T cell responses to AZD1222 COVID-19 vaccine. TCRdb's copy holds only in-frame clones and misses some; the assay was immunoSEQ multiplex PCR. Seen here are 110,000 or so clones, approximately 91% observed once, and the top ten hold roughly 18%. The material was peripheral blood, obtained on day 0 of AZD1222 vaccination. Receptor source: an adult in good health.

This chain connects TRBV4-1 to TRBJ2-2; 10 nucleotides line up with TRBD2. V lost 4 bases to trimming and J lost 3 bases; unmatched junction nucleotides: 17. Germline V gene sequence: CDR1 MGHRA, CDR2 YSYEKL. CDR3 size: 20 residues. In nucleotides, the CDR3 is TGCGCCAGCAGCCGTTTGGGGGGGACTAGCGTCCAATTTGACACCGGGGAGCTGTTTTTT. Translation gives CASSRLGGTSVQFDTGELFF.

This chain links TRBV6-6 with TRBJ2-3, with 8 positions matching TRBD2. Germline CDR1 reads MNHNY; CDR2 reads SVGAGI (reference sequence). CDR3 size: 17 residues. Trimming at V came to 5 bases and at J to 4 bases, leaving 14 bases not matched to a gene. The CDR3 spells CASSPLGAGGGADTQYF. The CDR3 nucleotides are TGTGCCAGCAGTCCCCTGGGGGCGGGAGGTGGAGCAGATACGCAGTATTTT.

The V call is TRBV14, the J call TRBJ1-1; 11 bases map to TRBD1. From germline, CDR1 is SGHDN and CDR2 FVKESK. Trimming at V came to 4 bases and at J to 3 bases, leaving 7 bases not matched to a gene. The CDR3 has 16 amino acids. CDR3: CASSLRTGGPHTEAFF. CDR3 bases: TGTGCCAGCAGCCTCCGGACAGGGGGCCCGCACACTGAAGCTTTCTTT.